Below, 15 T cell receptor beta chains from the same sample are listed, as sequenced in a study of T cells in Graves' hyperthyroidism and ophthalmopathy (dated by TCRdb to the late 2010s). To prepare the library, multiplex PCR was applied. The run used an Illumina HiSeq 2000. Amplification of TCR beta CDR3 regions was carried out from RNA transcripts. The TCR CDR3 was subjected to a first round of RT-PCR using the HTBI primer set and the Qiagen OneStep RT-PCR kit. In-frame beta chains were kept once TCRdb had trimmed the public reads at Q25 with fastp and called clones with MiXCR. Rows are combined by CDR3 protein, so each entry shows the most common genes and DNA. This sample lists about 270,000 distinct CDR3 sequences; less than 30% were detected once. The leading ten clones occupy around 28% of the sample. The source material was blood. The receptors originated from a man in his forties or fifties with Graves' hyperthyroidism that later progressed to Graves' ophthalmopathy.

The V call is TRBV19, the J call TRBJ2-5, with TRBD1 matching over 7 bases. V was clipped by 5 bases and J by 5 bases; unmatched bases: 17. Germline CDR1 reads LNHDA; CDR2 reads SQIVND (reference sequence). CDR3 length: 17 amino acids. This CDR3 reads CASSAPGQWWMRETQYF. The CDR3 nucleotides read TGTGCCAGTAGTGCTCCGGGACAGTGGTGGATGAGGGAGACCCAGTACTTC.

This clonotype was detected many times. CDR3 residues: CASTQGLAGVEEQYF. The CDR3 nucleotides are TGTGCCAGCACCCAAGGACTAGCGGGAGTGGAAGAGCAGTACTTC. The genes are TRBV12-3 or TRBV12-4 and TRBJ2-7, with TRBD2 matching over 13 bases. This CDR3 is 15 amino acids long. V was pared by 7 bases and J by 7 bases, with 10 bases of the junction left unmatched.

In its sample, this clonotype was seen many times. The V and J genes are TRBV9 and TRBJ2-7; 10 positions agree with TRBD2. This CDR3 spans 16 amino acids. In germline, CDR1 is SGDLS, CDR2 YYNGEE. V trimming: 3 bases; J trimming: 5 bases; junction bases outside the gene matches: 11. The CDR3 bases are TGTGCCAGCAGCGAGTCGAGCGGGAGGGCCTATGACGAGCAGTACTTC. It encodes CASSESSGRAYDEQYF.

This clonotype was seen ten or more times. This chain joins TRBV5-6 and TRBJ1-1; no definite D call. Looked up from germline, CDR1 is SGHDT and CDR2 is YYEEEE. CDR3 length: 12 amino acids. The germline V and J ends were trimmed by 0 bases and 9 bases, with 9 bases remaining between them. In nucleotides, the CDR3 is TGTGCCAGCAGCTTGGCGTGGGGAAAAGCTTTCTTT. Protein: CASSLAWGKAFF.

This clonotype showed up many times. This chain uses TRBV5-1 with TRBJ2-5; possible D gene TRBD2, 5 bases. Germline assignment: CDR1 SGHRS and CDR2 YFSETQ. The V and J ends lost 3 bases and 7 bases respectively, with 28 bases between them. CDR3 size: 18 residues. The CDR3 loop reads CASSSLSWTGIQDRTQYF. The DNA for the CDR3 is TGCGCCAGCAGCTCCCTCTCATGGACGGGGATCCAAGATAGGACCCAGTACTTC.

The J gene is TRBJ1-2, the V gene TRBV29-1; D may be TRBD1 (5 bases). Trimming removed 5 bases from V and 4 bases from J, with 11 bases in between. Germline CDR1 and CDR2: SQVTM and ANQGSEA. The CDR3 is 12 residues long. CDR3 in amino acids: CSVLDRIYGYTF. In DNA form, the CDR3 reads TGCAGCGTTCTTGACAGAATCTATGGCTACACCTTC.

This clonotype was found many times. The V and J genes are TRBV2 and TRBJ2-5; D gene ambiguous. V shed 4 bases and J shed 1 base, with 10 bases lying between them. The CDR3 length is 14 residues. In germline, CDR1 is SNHLY, CDR2 FYNNEI. CDR3 sequence reads: CASSGLEIQETQYF. CDR3 coding DNA: TGTGCCAGCAGTGGATTGGAAATCCAAGAGACCCAGTACTTC.

Written as DNA, the CDR3 is TGTGCCAGCAGTTTTCGGGGGACGTACACTGAAGCTTTCTTT. This sequence encodes CASSFRGTYTEAFF. The rearrangement uses TRBV27 and TRBJ1-1, with D possibly being TRBD1 (5 bases). This CDR3 has 14 residues. Germline V CDR1 and CDR2: MNHEY, SMNVEV (reference sequence). The ends were cut back, 3 bases at V and 3 bases at J, with 11 bases in the middle.

There are a few counts of this clonotype. J is TRBJ2-5 and V is TRBV5-1; no reliable D call. The germline V gene encodes CDR1 SGHRS and CDR2 YFSETQ. Trimming took 0 bases from V and 5 from J, leaving 11 bases between them. The CDR3 contains 14 residues. The CDR3 DNA is TGCGCCAGCAGCTTGGTCCGGGCCGACGAGACCCAGTACTTC. Translation: CASSLVRADETQYF. The whole variable domain, remainder taken from reference TRBV5-1 and TRBJ2-5, is KAGVTQTPRYLIKTRGQQVTLSCSPISGHRSVSWYQQTPGQGLQFLFEYFSETQRNKGNFPGRFSGRQFSNSRSEMNVSTLELGDSALYLCASSLVRADETQYFGPGTRLLVL.

This clonotype was recorded at least ten times. In nucleotides, the CDR3 is TGTGCCAGCAGTTCAGACTCCTACGAGCAGTACTTC. Translated: CASSSDSYEQYF. The V and J genes are TRBV12-3 or TRBV12-4 and TRBJ2-7, with D unclear. The CDR3 has 12 amino acids. Trimming took 4 bases from V and 0 from J, leaving 4 bases between them.

V and J are TRBV7-9 and TRBJ2-7, with no clear D. The V end was cut by 3 bases, the J end by 1 base, with 7 bases between. The CDR3 totals 13 residues. The germline CDR1 and CDR2 sequences are SEHNR and FQNEAQ (reference sequence). The CDR3 is CASSLQESYEQYF. Written as DNA, the CDR3 is TGTGCCAGCAGCTTGCAGGAATCCTACGAGCAGTACTTC.

This clonotype was seen repeatedly, ten times or more. The chain employs TRBV29-1 and TRBJ2-3, with 7 bases matching TRBD1. With 3 bases clipped from V and 2 bases from J, the junction kept 11 bases outside the gene matches. Germline CDR1 is SQVTM and CDR2 is ANQGSEA. The CDR3 has 16 amino acids. The CDR3 sequence: CSVDLLGTDYTDTQYF. The CDR3 bases are TGCAGCGTTGACCTATTGGGGACAGACTACACAGATACGCAGTATTTT.

This clonotype occurred many times. This chain links TRBV7-8 with TRBJ1-1; D is undetermined. There are 15 residues in the CDR3. Germline CDR1 SGHVS, CDR2 FQNEAQ. Trimming pared 0 bases from V and 4 bases from J, leaving 12 bases between. For the CDR3, the DNA is TGTGCCAGCAGCTTAGCAGGAAGCTTGGGCACTGAAGCTTTCTTT. Its translation: CASSLAGSLGTEAFF.

The chain employs TRBV12-3 or TRBV12-4 and TRBJ2-5; 13 positions match TRBD2. This CDR3 is built from 18 residues. The V segment lost 5 bases and the J segment 2 bases; nucleotides outside the gene matches: 11. CDR3 amino acids: CASSLRTSGRGNQETQYF. The DNA of the CDR3 is TGTGCCAGCAGTCTTAGGACTAGCGGGAGAGGAAATCAAGAGACCCAGTACTTC.

This sequence joins TRBV6-5 and TRBJ1-2; no firm D call. This CDR3 spans 13 amino acids. The germline V gene encodes CDR1 MNHEY and CDR2 SVGAGI. Trimming pared 4 bases from V and 8 bases from J, leaving 14 bases between. The CDR3 region is CASSSDVIGGYTF. CDR3 DNA: TGTGCCAGCAGTTCCGACGTAATCGGGGGCTACACCTTC.